Listed below are T cell receptor beta chains from one sample, sequenced in a study of spatial heterogeneity in lung cancer. TCRdb reprocessed the 5' RACE reads via MiXCR and lists one record per CDR3 protein. The data show 4,000 to 5,000 distinct CDR3 sequences, roughly 13% seen once. Material: lung tumor tissue, obtained at surgery. Receptors originate from a female donor with early-stage non-small cell lung cancer. Both conserved end residues are part of each CDR3. The D gene is left open where the match is weak. Clone size, where shown, is once, few, many, or a class for clones that have expanded.

few,TRBV9,NA,TRBJ2-3,CASSVEGGPTTSTDTQYF,TGTGCCAGCAGCGTAGAGGGGGGCCCGACAACTAGCACAGATACGCAGTATTTT
medium-sized,TRBV20-1,TRBD1,TRBJ1-2,CSAREDRGGYGYTF,TGCAGTGCTAGAGAGGACAGGGGGGGCTATGGCTACACCTTC
medium-sized,TRBV20-1,NA,TRBJ1-2,CSATALFGYTF,TGCAGTGCGACGGCGCTATTTGGCTACACCTTC
medium-sized,TRBV29-1,NA,TRBJ1-1,CSGKRETEAFF,TGCAGCGGCAAGAGGGAGACTGAAGCTTTCTTT
NA,TRBV29-1,NA,TRBJ2-5,CSVSVVGETQYF,TGCAGCGTTTCCGTCGTCGGGGAGACCCAGTACTTC
medium-sized,TRBV13,NA,TRBJ2-5,CASSLNGEETQYF,TGTGCCAGCAGCTTAAACGGAGAGGAGACCCAGTACTTC
few,TRBV12-3/TRBV12-4,TRBD1,TRBJ1-5,CASSLVGGGGGQPQHF,TGTGCCAGCAGTTTAGTTGGAGGGGGCGGCGGTCAGCCCCAGCATTTT
NA,TRBV19,NA,TRBJ1-6,CASSAWTNYNSPLHF,TGTGCCAGTAGCGCCTGGACAAACTATAATTCACCCCTCCACTTT
many,TRBV5-6,NA,TRBJ2-5,CASSLMGGPETQYF,TGTGCCAGCAGCTTGATGGGTGGTCCAGAGACCCAGTACTTC
NA,TRBV20-1,TRBD1,TRBJ2-7,CSVGVMGQGVRMRGGSYEQYF,TGCAGTGTTGGGGTAATGGGACAGGGAGTAAGGATGCGTGGGGGATCATACGAGCAGTACTTC